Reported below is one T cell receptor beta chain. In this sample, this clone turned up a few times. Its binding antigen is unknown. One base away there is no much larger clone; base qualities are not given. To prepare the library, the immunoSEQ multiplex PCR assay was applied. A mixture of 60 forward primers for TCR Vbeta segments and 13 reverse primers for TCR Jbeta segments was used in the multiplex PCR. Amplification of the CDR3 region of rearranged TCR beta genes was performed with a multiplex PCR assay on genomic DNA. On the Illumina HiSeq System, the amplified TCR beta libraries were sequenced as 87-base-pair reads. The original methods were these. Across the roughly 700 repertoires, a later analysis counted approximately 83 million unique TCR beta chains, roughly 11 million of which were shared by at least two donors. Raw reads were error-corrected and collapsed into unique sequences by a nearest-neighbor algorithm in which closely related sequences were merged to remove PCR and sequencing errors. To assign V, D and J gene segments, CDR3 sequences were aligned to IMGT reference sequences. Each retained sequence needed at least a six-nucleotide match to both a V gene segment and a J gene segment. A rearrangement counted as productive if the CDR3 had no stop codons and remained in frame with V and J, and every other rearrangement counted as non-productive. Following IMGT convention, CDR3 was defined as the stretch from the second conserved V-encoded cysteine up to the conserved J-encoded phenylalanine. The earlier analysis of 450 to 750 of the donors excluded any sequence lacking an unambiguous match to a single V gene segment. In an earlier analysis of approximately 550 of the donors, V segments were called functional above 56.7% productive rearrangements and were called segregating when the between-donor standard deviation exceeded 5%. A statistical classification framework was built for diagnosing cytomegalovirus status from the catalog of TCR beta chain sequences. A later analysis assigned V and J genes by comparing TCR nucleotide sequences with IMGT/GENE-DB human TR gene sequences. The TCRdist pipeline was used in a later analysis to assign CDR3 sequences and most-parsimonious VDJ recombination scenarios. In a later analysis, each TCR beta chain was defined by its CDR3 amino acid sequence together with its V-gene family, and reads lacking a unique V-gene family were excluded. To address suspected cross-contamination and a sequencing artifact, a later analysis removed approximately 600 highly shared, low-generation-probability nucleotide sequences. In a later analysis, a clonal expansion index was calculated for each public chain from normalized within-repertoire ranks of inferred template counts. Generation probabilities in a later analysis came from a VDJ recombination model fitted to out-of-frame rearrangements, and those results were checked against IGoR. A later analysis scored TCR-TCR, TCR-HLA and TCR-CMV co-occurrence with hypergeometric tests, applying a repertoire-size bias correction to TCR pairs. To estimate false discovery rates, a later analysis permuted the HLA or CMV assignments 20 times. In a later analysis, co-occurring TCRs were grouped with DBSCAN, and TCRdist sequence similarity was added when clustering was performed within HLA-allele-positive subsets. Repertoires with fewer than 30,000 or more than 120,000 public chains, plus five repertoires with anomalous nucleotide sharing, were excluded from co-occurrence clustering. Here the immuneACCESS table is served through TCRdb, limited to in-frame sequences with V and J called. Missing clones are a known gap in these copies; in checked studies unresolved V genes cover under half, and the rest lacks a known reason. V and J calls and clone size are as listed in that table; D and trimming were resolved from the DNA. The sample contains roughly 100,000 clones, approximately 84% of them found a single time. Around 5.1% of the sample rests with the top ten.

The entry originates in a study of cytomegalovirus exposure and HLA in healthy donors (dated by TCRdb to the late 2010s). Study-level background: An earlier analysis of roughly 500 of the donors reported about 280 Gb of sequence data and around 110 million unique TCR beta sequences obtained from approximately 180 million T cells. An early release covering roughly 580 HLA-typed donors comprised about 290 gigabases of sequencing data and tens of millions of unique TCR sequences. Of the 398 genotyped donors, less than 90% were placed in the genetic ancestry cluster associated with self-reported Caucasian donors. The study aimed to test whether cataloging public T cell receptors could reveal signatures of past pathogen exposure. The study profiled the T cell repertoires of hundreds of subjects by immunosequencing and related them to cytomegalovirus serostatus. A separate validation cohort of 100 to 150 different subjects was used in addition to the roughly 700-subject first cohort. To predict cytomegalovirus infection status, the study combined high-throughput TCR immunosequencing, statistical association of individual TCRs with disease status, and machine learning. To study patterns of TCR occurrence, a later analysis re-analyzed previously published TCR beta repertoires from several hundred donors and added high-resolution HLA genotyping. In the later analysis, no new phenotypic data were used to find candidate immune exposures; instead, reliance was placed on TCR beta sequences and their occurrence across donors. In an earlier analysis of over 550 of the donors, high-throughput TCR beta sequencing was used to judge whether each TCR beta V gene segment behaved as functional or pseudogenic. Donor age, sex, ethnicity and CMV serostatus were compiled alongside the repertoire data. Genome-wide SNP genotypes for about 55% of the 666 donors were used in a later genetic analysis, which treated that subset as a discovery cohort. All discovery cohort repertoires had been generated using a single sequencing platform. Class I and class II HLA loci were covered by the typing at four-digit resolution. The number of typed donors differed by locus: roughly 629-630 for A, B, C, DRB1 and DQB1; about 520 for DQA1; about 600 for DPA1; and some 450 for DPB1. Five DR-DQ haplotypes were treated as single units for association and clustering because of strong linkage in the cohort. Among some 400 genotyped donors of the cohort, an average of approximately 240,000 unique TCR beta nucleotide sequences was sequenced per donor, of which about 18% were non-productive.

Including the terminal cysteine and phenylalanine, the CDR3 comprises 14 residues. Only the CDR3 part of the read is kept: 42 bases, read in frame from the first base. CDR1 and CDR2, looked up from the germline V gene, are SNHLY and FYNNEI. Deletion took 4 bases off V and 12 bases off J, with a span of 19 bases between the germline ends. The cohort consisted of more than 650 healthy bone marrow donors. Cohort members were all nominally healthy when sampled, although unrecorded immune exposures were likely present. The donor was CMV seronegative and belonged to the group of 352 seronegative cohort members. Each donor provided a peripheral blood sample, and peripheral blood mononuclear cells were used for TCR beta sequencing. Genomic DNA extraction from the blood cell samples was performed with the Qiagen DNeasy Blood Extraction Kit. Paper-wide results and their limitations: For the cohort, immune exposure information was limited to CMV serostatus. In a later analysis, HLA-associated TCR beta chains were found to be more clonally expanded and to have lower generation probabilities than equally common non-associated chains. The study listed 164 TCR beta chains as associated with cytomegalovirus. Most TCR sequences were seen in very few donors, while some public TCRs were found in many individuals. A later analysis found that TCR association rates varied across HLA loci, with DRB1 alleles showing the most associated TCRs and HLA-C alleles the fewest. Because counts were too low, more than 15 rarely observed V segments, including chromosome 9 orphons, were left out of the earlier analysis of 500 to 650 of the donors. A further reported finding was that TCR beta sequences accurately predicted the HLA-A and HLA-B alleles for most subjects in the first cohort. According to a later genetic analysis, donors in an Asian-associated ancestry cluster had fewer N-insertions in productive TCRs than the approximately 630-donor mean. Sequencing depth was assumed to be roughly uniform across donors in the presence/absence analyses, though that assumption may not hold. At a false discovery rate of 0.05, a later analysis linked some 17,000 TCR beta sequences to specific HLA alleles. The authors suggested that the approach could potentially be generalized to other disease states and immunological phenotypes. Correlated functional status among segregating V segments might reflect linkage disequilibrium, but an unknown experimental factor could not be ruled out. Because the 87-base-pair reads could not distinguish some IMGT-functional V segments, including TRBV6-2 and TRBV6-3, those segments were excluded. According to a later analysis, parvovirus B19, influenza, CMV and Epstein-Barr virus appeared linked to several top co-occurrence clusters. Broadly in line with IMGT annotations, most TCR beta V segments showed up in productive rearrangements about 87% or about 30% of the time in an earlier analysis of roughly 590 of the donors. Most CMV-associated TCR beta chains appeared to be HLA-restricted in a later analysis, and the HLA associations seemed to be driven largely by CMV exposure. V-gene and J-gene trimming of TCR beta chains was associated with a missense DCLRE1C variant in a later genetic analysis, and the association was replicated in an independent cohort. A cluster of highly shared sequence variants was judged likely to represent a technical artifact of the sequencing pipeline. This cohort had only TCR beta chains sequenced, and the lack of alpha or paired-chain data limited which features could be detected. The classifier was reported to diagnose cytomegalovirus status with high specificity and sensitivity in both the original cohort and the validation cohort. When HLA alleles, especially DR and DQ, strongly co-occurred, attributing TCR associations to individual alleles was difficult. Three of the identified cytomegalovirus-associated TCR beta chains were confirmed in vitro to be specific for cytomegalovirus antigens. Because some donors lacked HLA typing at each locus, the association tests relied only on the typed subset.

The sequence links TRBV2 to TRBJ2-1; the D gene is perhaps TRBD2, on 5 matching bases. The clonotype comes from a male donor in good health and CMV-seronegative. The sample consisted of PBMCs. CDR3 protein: CASSGIESGRGQFF. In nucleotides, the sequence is TGTGCCAGCAGTGGTATCGAATCGGGGAGAGGGCAGTTCTTC.